This is a list of T cell receptor beta chains from one sample in a study of T-cell reconstitution after alpha-beta-depleted transplantation in children. TCRdb itself ran the PCR reads through MiXCR, one entry per CDR3 protein. The sample records about 400,000 distinct CDR3 sequences, 20% being singletons. Sample: PBMCs from the stem cell graft donor, taken from the stem cell graft. Receptors originate from a human donor who donated a stem cell graft to a child with acute myeloid leukemia. Both conserved end residues are part of each CDR3. Each record gives: clone size, D gene, J gene, V gene, CDR3 DNA, CDR3 protein. The D gene is left open where the match is weak. Clone size is stated in some rows and not others, as once, few, many or a class when expanded.

>NA|NA|TRBJ1-5|TRBV28
TGTGCCAGCAGTTTATCCCAGGGGTATCAGCCCCAGCATTTT
CASSLSQGYQPQHF
>few|TRBD2|TRBJ2-7|TRBV7-6
TGTGCCAGCAGCTTAGTACCTAGCGGAGCAAGCTACGAGCAGTACTTC
CASSLVPSGASYEQYF
>few|TRBD1|TRBJ2-1|TRBV6-1
TGTGCCAGCAGTCGCACCAAGACAGGGGGCGCGTACAATGAGCAGTTCTTC
CASSRTKTGGAYNEQFF
>few|NA|TRBJ1-6|TRBV5-1
TGCGCCAGCAGCTTGACAGGGCTAGAGGATTCACCCCTCCACTTT
CASSLTGLEDSPLHF
>NA|NA|TRBJ2-7|TRBV27
TGTGCCAGCAGTCCCACCCAGGCTTCCTACGAGCAGTACTTC
CASSPTQASYEQYF
>NA|NA|TRBJ1-1|TRBV4-3
TGCGCCAGCAGCCAAGGGTTACAGACGGGCACTGAAGCTTTCTTT
CASSQGLQTGTEAFF
>NA|TRBD1|TRBJ1-1|TRBV5-1
TGCGCCAGCAGCCCTGTCGGGACAGGGGTTAAGAACACTGAAGCTTTCTTT
CASSPVGTGVKNTEAFF
>few|TRBD2|TRBJ2-3|TRBV20-1
TGCAGTGCCACTCCTCTAGCGGGAGGGCCCGATACGCAGTATTTT
CSATPLAGGPDTQYF
>many|NA|TRBJ1-2|TRBV29-1
TGCAGCGCCGACTGGGGCTATGGCTACACCTTC
CSADWGYGYTF
>many|TRBD1|TRBJ2-6|TRBV29-1
TGCAGCGCCGGACAGGGAAAAACTGGGGCCAACGTCCTGACTTTC
CSAGQGKTGANVLTF
>many|NA|TRBJ2-7|TRBV6-5
TGTGCCAGCAGTTACTCCACAGGGCCCTACGAGCAGTACTTC
CASSYSTGPYEQYF
>few|TRBD1|TRBJ2-7|TRBV29-1
TGCAGCGCTGCTGATTGGACAGGCTTGGAGCAGTACTTC
CSAADWTGLEQYF
>NA|TRBD2|TRBJ2-7|TRBV7-9
TGTGCCAGCAGAGCAGCCGGGACTACCTACGAGCAGTACTTC
CASRAAGTTYEQYF
>NA|NA|TRBJ1-1|TRBV5-1
TGCGCCAGCAGCTTGGTCATCGGGGCTGAAGCTTTCTTT
CASSLVIGAEAFF
>few|NA|TRBJ1-2|TRBV20-1
TGCAGTGCTAGAATGGTTAACTATGGCTACACCTTC
CSARMVNYGYTF
>many|TRBD2|TRBJ2-7|TRBV20-1
TGCAGTGCTAGTGAGGCTAGCGGGAGGTACGAGCAGTACTTC
CSASEASGRYEQYF
>many|NA|TRBJ2-7|TRBV28
TGTGCCAGCAGTTTATATGAGCAGTACTTC
CASSLYEQYF
>few|TRBD2|TRBJ2-3|TRBV28
TGTGCCAGCAAAGGGCTAGCGGGAGGCAGAACGCAGTATTTT
CASKGLAGGRTQYF
>NA|TRBD1|TRBJ2-1|TRBV25-1
TGTGCCAGCGGATCCCAGGGGGCAGGCGAGCAGTTCTTC
CASGSQGAGEQFF
>few|TRBD1|TRBJ2-3|TRBV4-2
TGTGCCAGCAGCCGAGACAGGGATACAGATACGCAGTATTTT
CASSRDRDTDTQYF
>NA|NA|TRBJ2-2|TRBV29-1
TGCAGCGTCGATTTAGGGGGGACCGGGGAGCTGTTTTTT
CSVDLGGTGELFF
>few|NA|TRBJ2-7|TRBV7-9
TGTGCCAGCAGCCCACTAAACTACGAGCAGTACTTC
CASSPLNYEQYF
>NA|TRBD1|TRBJ2-3|TRBV7-9
TGTGCCAGCAGCTTAACAGGACAGGGAAGCACAGATACGCAGTATTTT
CASSLTGQGSTDTQYF
>many|NA|TRBJ2-3|TRBV6-5
TGTGCCAGCGTTGGTTTAGATACGCAGTATTTT
CASVGLDTQYF
>NA|TRBD1|TRBJ2-3|TRBV27
TGTGCCAGCAGTTTTTCAGGGGGCGCGGGAGATACGCAGTATTTT
CASSFSGGAGDTQYF
>NA|NA|TRBJ2-1|TRBV20-1
TGCAGTGCTAGAGCCCAGCGGGCCTACAATGAGCAGTTCTTC
CSARAQRAYNEQFF
>NA|TRBD1|TRBJ2-1|TRBV4-1
TGCGCCAGCAGCCAGATAACCGGGACAGGGGGCAGGGATGAGCAGTTCTTC
CASSQITGTGGRDEQFF
>NA|NA|TRBJ2-7|TRBV12-3/TRBV12-4
TGTGCCAGCAGTACGTACATAGACGAGCAGTACTTC
CASSTYIDEQYF
>NA|NA|TRBJ2-5|TRBV7-9
TGTGCCAGCAGCCCAACGTCGGGTTTGGAGACCCAGTACTTC
CASSPTSGLETQYF
>few|TRBD1|TRBJ1-5|TRBV12-3/TRBV12-4
TGTGCCAGCAGTTCAGGACAGGTCCTTAGCAATCAGCCCCAGCATTTT
CASSSGQVLSNQPQHF
>few|TRBD2|TRBJ2-1|TRBV7-3
TGTGCCAGCAGCCCCAAAGGCCTAGCGGGAGTTACAAATGAGCAGTTCTTC
CASSPKGLAGVTNEQFF
>NA|NA|TRBJ2-2|TRBV12-3/TRBV12-4
TGTGCCAGCAGTTTATCAGGGTATCGTTCCGGGGAGCTGTTTTTT
CASSLSGYRSGELFF
>NA|TRBD2|TRBJ2-3|TRBV12-3/TRBV12-4
TGTGCCAGCAGTCCCGGGACTAGGGATACGCAGTATTTT
CASSPGTRDTQYF
>many|NA|TRBJ2-2|TRBV12-3/TRBV12-4
TGTGCCAGCAGTTGGGCCGGGGAGCTGTTTTTT
CASSWAGELFF
>few|NA|TRBJ2-7|TRBV10-2
TGCGCCAGCAGTGAGTCTGGGGACTGGGGCTACGAGCAGTACTTC
CASSESGDWGYEQYF
>NA|NA|TRBJ2-5|TRBV27
TGTGCCAGCAGTCCCGAGGACGGATCCCAAGAGACCCAGTACTTC
CASSPEDGSQETQYF
>NA|NA|TRBJ1-5|TRBV28
TGTGCCAGCAGTTTATCTACGGGGGCGCGGAGCAATCAGCCCCAGCATTTT
CASSLSTGARSNQPQHF
>NA|NA|TRBJ2-3|TRBV29-1
TGCAGCGGCTCAGGGGCTCAATTCTACACAGATACGCAGTATTTT
CSGSGAQFYTDTQYF
>many|TRBD2|TRBJ2-4|TRBV12-3/TRBV12-4
TGTGCCAGCAGTTTAGAAGCGGGAGGCGCCCTAGCCAAAAACATTCAGTACTTC
CASSLEAGGALAKNIQYF
>many|NA|TRBJ2-3|TRBV4-2
TGTGCCAGCAGCCAGAGGGTTGGAGGTGACGCAGATACGCAGTATTTT
CASSQRVGGDADTQYF
>few|TRBD1|TRBJ1-2|TRBV7-9
TGTGCCAGCAGCTTAGCGTCCGGGACAGGCTATGGCTACACCTTC
CASSLASGTGYGYTF
>many|NA|TRBJ2-1|TRBV11-2
TGTGCCAGCAGCTTAGAGGCATACAATGAGCAGTTCTTC
CASSLEAYNEQFF
>NA|NA|TRBJ1-1|TRBV20-1
TGCAGTGCCGGAGGGGGGCTTTTGGGTTTTGTTGGAGCTTTCTTT
CSAGGGLLGFVGAFF
>NA|TRBD1|TRBJ1-1|TRBV6-1
TGTGCCAGCAGTGCCGGGACAGGGGCCACTGAAGCTTTCTTT
CASSAGTGATEAFF
>many|TRBD1|TRBJ2-5|TRBV20-1
TGCAGTGCTAGGGACAGGGGGCTAGAAGAGACCCAGTACTTC
CSARDRGLEETQYF
>few|TRBD1|TRBJ2-1|TRBV7-3
TGTGCCAGCAGCGAAGGGACAGGAAACAATGAGCAGTTCTTC
CASSEGTGNNEQFF
>NA|TRBD1|TRBJ2-2|TRBV5-1
TGCGCCAGCAGCAAGCGACAGGGGGCGGACACCGGGGAGCTGTTTTTT
CASSKRQGADTGELFF
>many|TRBD1|TRBJ1-5|TRBV25-1
TGTGCCAGCAGGGGACAGGGTGGCAATCAGCCCCAGCATTTT
CASRGQGGNQPQHF
>NA|TRBD2|TRBJ2-1|TRBV4-1
TGCGCCAGCAGCCACGAACCGGGACTAGCGGGAGGGGGGCAGTTCTTC
CASSHEPGLAGGGQFF
>NA|NA|TRBJ1-1|TRBV7-9
TGTGCCAGCAGCGTTACCCAGGGGTTTGACACTGAAGCTTTCTTT
CASSVTQGFDTEAFF
>many|TRBD2|TRBJ2-3|TRBV20-1
TGCAGTGCTACTACCGGGACTAGCGACACAGATACGCAGTATTTT
CSATTGTSDTDTQYF
>NA|TRBD1|TRBJ1-5|TRBV12-3/TRBV12-4
TGTGCCAGCAGTTTTTGGGGACAGGGAAGCAATCAGCCCCAGCATTTT
CASSFWGQGSNQPQHF
>NA|TRBD1|TRBJ2-2|TRBV5-1
TGCGCCAGCAGCTTGTTGGGACAGGTCCCAACCACCGGGGAGCTGTTTTTT
CASSLLGQVPTTGELFF
>many|TRBD2|TRBJ2-3|TRBV29-1
TGCAGCGTGGGACTAGCGTACACAGATACGCAGTATTTT
CSVGLAYTDTQYF